This T cell receptor beta chain was found in a study of chemoradiotherapy in HPV16-positive cancers. Measured with immunoSEQ multiplex PCR; TCRdb has only the in-frame clones, and not every one. The sample has approximately 20,000 clones, over 75% seen once. Germline V gene lookup returns CDR1 SGHTA and CDR2 FQGNSA. CDR3 length: 18 amino acids. Trimming took 5 bases from V and 0 from J; bases not matched to a gene: 3. The source was blood, collected from a patient who underwent chemoradiotherapy. The J gene is TRBJ2-6, the V gene TRBV7-2; 14 positions match TRBD2. The receptor's source is a human donor with HPV-associated anogenital cancer. The DNA of the CDR3 is TGTGCCAGCAGCAGGACTAGCGGGGGGTACTCTGGGGCCAACGTCCTGACTTTC. Amino acids: CASSRTSGGYSGANVLTF.